The rows below give T cell receptor beta chains drawn from one sample of a study of cytomegalovirus exposure and HLA in healthy donors. TCRdb's copy holds only in-frame clones and misses some; the assay was immunoSEQ multiplex PCR. The sample shows 120,000 or so clones, more than 80% of them seen only once. Material for sequencing was PBMCs. The receptors stem from a man aged 30 to 39 in good health and CMV-seropositive. CDR3s include the opening cysteine and the closing phenylalanine or tryptophan. D genes are given only for firm matches. Size values are once, few and many counts, or a class for expanded clones, and some rows have none.

cdr3_aa: CASSIGQGKNQPQHF; cdr3_nt: TGTGCCAGTAGTATTGGGCAGGGTAAAAATCAGCCCCAGCATTTT; j_call: TRBJ1-5; d_call: -; clone_size: -; cdr3_length: 15; v_call: TRBV19
cdr3_aa: CASSEIVRGSTDTQYF; cdr3_nt: TGTGCCAGCAGTGAAATAGTGCGAGGGAGCACAGATACGCAGTATTTT; j_call: TRBJ2-3; d_call: -; clone_size: few; cdr3_length: 16; v_call: TRBV6-1
cdr3_aa: CASSWTGSDSPLHF; cdr3_nt: TGCGCCAGCAGCTGGACAGGATCGGATTCACCCCTCCACTTT; j_call: TRBJ1-6; d_call: TRBD1; clone_size: -; cdr3_length: 14; v_call: TRBV5-1
cdr3_aa: CASSPGTGGRNQPQHF; cdr3_nt: TGTGCCAGTAGTCCCGGGACAGGGGGTCGGAATCAGCCCCAGCATTTT; j_call: TRBJ1-5; d_call: TRBD1; clone_size: -; cdr3_length: 16; v_call: TRBV19
cdr3_aa: CASRERGLNEQFF; cdr3_nt: TGTGCCAGCAGGGAGCGGGGTTTAAATGAGCAGTTCTTC; j_call: TRBJ2-1; d_call: TRBD2; clone_size: -; cdr3_length: 13; v_call: TRBV6-6
cdr3_aa: CASSTGTGGEQYF; cdr3_nt: TGTGCCAGTAGTACCGGGACAGGGGGCGAGCAGTACTTC; j_call: TRBJ2-7; d_call: TRBD1; clone_size: -; cdr3_length: 13; v_call: TRBV19
cdr3_aa: CASRWTGNTEAFF; cdr3_nt: TGTGCCAGCAGGTGGACAGGGAACACTGAAGCTTTCTTT; j_call: TRBJ1-1; d_call: TRBD1; clone_size: -; cdr3_length: 13; v_call: TRBV6-6
cdr3_aa: CSVKGQPSFETEAFF; cdr3_nt: TGCAGCGTTAAGGGACAACCCTCTTTTGAGACTGAAGCTTTCTTT; j_call: TRBJ1-1; d_call: -; clone_size: -; cdr3_length: 15; v_call: TRBV29-1
cdr3_aa: CASSSGHYATNEKLFF; cdr3_nt: TGTGCCAGCAGCTCGGGACACTATGCAACTAATGAAAAACTGTTTTTT; j_call: TRBJ1-4; d_call: -; clone_size: -; cdr3_length: 16; v_call: TRBV7-2
cdr3_aa: CAISESMAGSRYEQYF; cdr3_nt: TGTGCCATCAGTGAGTCGATGGCAGGGTCTCGATACGAGCAGTACTTC; j_call: TRBJ2-7; d_call: -; clone_size: few; cdr3_length: 16; v_call: TRBV10-3
cdr3_aa: CSVVGQGAGEQYF; cdr3_nt: TGCAGCGTTGTTGGACAGGGGGCAGGCGAGCAGTACTTC; j_call: TRBJ2-7; d_call: TRBD1; clone_size: once; cdr3_length: 13; v_call: TRBV29-1
cdr3_aa: CASSLFSGANEQFF; cdr3_nt: TGTGCCAGCAGTTTATTCTCAGGGGCCAATGAGCAGTTCTTC; j_call: TRBJ2-1; d_call: -; clone_size: -; cdr3_length: 14; v_call: TRBV27
cdr3_aa: CASSVGRGGTDTQYF; cdr3_nt: TGTGCCAGCAGCGTGGGTCGGGGGGGTACGGATACGCAGTATTTT; j_call: TRBJ2-3; d_call: TRBD2; clone_size: -; cdr3_length: 15; v_call: TRBV9
cdr3_aa: CASSLADSGGTQYF; cdr3_nt: TGCGCCAGCAGCTTGGCGGACTCTGGAGGGACCCAGTACTTC; j_call: TRBJ2-5; d_call: -; clone_size: -; cdr3_length: 14; v_call: TRBV5-1
cdr3_aa: CASSTRVRDEQFF; cdr3_nt: TGCGCCAGCAGTACTCGAGTTCGCGATGAGCAGTTCTTC; j_call: TRBJ2-1; d_call: -; clone_size: -; cdr3_length: 13; v_call: TRBV10-1
cdr3_aa: CASSVGQGSFDGYTF; cdr3_nt: TGTGCCAGCAGTGTGGGGCAGGGCTCGTTTGATGGCTACACCTTC; j_call: TRBJ1-2; d_call: -; clone_size: -; cdr3_length: 15; v_call: TRBV2
cdr3_aa: CASVRQVQETQYF; cdr3_nt: TGTGCCTCTGTAAGACAGGTTCAAGAGACCCAGTACTTC; j_call: TRBJ2-5; d_call: -; clone_size: -; cdr3_length: 13; v_call: TRBV30
cdr3_aa: CASSKGGQPVVLTF; cdr3_nt: TGTGCCAGCAGCAAAGGAGGACAGCCGGTCGTCCTGACTTTC; j_call: TRBJ2-6; d_call: -; clone_size: -; cdr3_length: 14; v_call: TRBV21-1
cdr3_aa: CSVAGTSTDTQYF; cdr3_nt: TGCAGCGTTGCGGGGACTAGCACAGATACGCAGTATTTT; j_call: TRBJ2-3; d_call: -; clone_size: -; cdr3_length: 13; v_call: TRBV29-1
cdr3_aa: CAALWTGVGNTIYF; cdr3_nt: TGTGCCGCACTATGGACAGGGGTTGGAAACACCATATATTTT; j_call: TRBJ1-3; d_call: TRBD1; clone_size: -; cdr3_length: 14; v_call: TRBV30
cdr3_aa: CASSWQANGYTF; cdr3_nt: TGTGCCAGCAGTTGGCAGGCCAATGGCTACACCTTC; j_call: TRBJ1-2; d_call: -; clone_size: once; cdr3_length: 12; v_call: TRBV6-1